The 5 T cell receptor beta chains presented below share a single source sample, sequenced in a study of blood T cells in healthy people across ages. The second PCR ran about 6 to 11 cycles with a sample-barcoded 5' primer and J-beta primers. MiXCR, applied by TCRdb to the 5' RACE reads, yields one record per CDR3 protein. The sample carries roughly 1.5 million distinct CDR3 sequences, less than 45% recorded once. Sequencing was done on a sample of blood. Source of these receptors: a woman under 30 in good health.

The chain joins TRBV5-1 to TRBJ2-3, with 9 positions matching TRBD2. The CDR3 contains 16 residues. In germline, CDR1 is SGHRS, CDR2 YFSETQ. V trimming: 0 bases; J trimming: 5 bases; junction bases outside the gene matches: 7. Here the CDR3 DNA reads TGCGCCAGCAGCTTGGATGTAGCGGGAGATGTAGATACGCAGTATTTT. It translates to CASSLDVAGDVDTQYF. The variable domain in full, completed from reference TRBV5-1 and TRBJ2-3, reads KAGVTQTPRYLIKTRGQQVTLSCSPISGHRSVSWYQQTPGQGLQFLFEYFSETQRNKGNFPGRFSGRQFSNSRSEMNVSTLELGDSALYLCASSLDVAGDVDTQYFGPGTRLTVL.

The rearrangement uses TRBV4-1 and TRBJ2-7; D is undetermined. Germline CDR1 is MGHRA and CDR2 is YSYEKL. Deletions cut 4 bases from V and 5 bases from J, with 12 bases between. The CDR3 totals 13 residues. The CDR3 here is CASSRTAFNEQYF. CDR3 DNA sequence: TGCGCCAGCAGCCGAACCGCCTTCAACGAGCAGTACTTC.

J is TRBJ1-1 and V is TRBV12-3 or TRBV12-4; D remains unclear. This CDR3 comprises 14 residues. The V end was cut by 4 bases, the J end by 4 bases, with 13 bases between. CDR3 in amino acids: CASSSHSQTTEAFF. CDR3 DNA sequence: TGTGCCAGCAGTTCTCACAGCCAGACCACTGAAGCTTTCTTT.

Here the CDR3 reads CASSELSTGELFF. DNA of the CDR3: TGTGCCAGCAGTGAACTGTCCACCGGGGAGCTGTTTTTT. The V gene is TRBV2, the J gene TRBJ2-2; D call uncertain. Trimming took off 2 bases at V and 4 bases at J, with 5 bases between the two ends. The CDR3 has 13 residues. Per germline, CDR1 SNHLY and CDR2 FYNNEI. The full variable domain, rest sourced from reference TRBV2 and TRBJ2-2, is EPEVTQTPSHQVTQMGQEVILRCVPISNHLYFYWYRQILGQKVEFLVSFYNNEISEKSEIFDDQFSVERPDGSNFTLKIRSTKLEDSAMYFCASSELSTGELFFGEGSRLTVL.

This chain links TRBV29-1 with TRBJ1-5; D call uncertain. Deletions cut 6 bases from V and 5 bases from J, with 5 bases between. Germline values: CDR1 SQVTM, CDR2 ANQGSEA. This CDR3 has 10 residues. The CDR3 nucleotides read TGCAGCGTCGGGGATCAGCCCCAGCATTTT. Amino acids: CSVGDQPQHF.